This T cell receptor beta chain was found in a study of response to subunit inactivated influenza vaccine. Study results and limitations: Only a handful of new T cells, the authors suggested, are recruited with each seasonal influenza vaccination.

In regard to this clonotype: Its antigen is undetermined.

Germline trimming cut 5 bases from V and 7 bases from J; bases unmatched to any gene: 11. This CDR3 contains 17 residues. Germline V gene lookup returns CDR1 KGHDR and CDR2 SFDVKD. Using its own MiXCR run on the RT-PCR reads, TCRdb lists one record per CDR3 protein. The sample carries around 850,000 distinct CDR3 sequences, 18% recorded once. V gene TRBV24-1 combines with J gene TRBJ2-1; 12 nucleotides align to TRBD2. Sequences were derived from PBMCs from blood, sampled about 5 days after vaccination. The TCR originated in a man aged 45-60 years who received an inactivated influenza vaccine. Here the CDR3 DNA reads TGTGCCACCAGTGCCTCCCTCGGGCTAGCGGGGGGGAATGAGCAGTTCTTC. Its translation: CATSASLGLAGGNEQFF.